This T cell receptor (beta chain) was obtained from a study of cytomegalovirus exposure and HLA in healthy donors. Study-wide results and caveats: Rarity marked most TCR sequences, yet some public TCRs occurred in many donors.

It was with 60 Vbeta and 13 Jbeta primers that the PCR ran. The repertoire was sequenced with immunoSEQ multiplex PCR; TCRdb's copy has only in-frame clones and lacks some. This sample has roughly 110,000 clones, with about two thirds found just once. This clone was seen a handful of times. What it recognizes is unknown. The sample comprised PBMCs. This clonotype was sampled from a female donor in good health and CMV-seronegative.

This CDR3 is CASTLTYSNQPQHF. The DNA for the CDR3 is TGTGCCAGTACCCTAACGTATAGCAATCAGCCCCAGCATTTT. The chain uses TRBV19 and TRBJ1-5; D is uncertain. Germline assignment: CDR1 LNHDA and CDR2 SQIVND (reference sequence). The CDR3 is 14 residues long. The V gene lost 7 bases and the J gene lost 0 bases, with 10 bases spanning the gap.